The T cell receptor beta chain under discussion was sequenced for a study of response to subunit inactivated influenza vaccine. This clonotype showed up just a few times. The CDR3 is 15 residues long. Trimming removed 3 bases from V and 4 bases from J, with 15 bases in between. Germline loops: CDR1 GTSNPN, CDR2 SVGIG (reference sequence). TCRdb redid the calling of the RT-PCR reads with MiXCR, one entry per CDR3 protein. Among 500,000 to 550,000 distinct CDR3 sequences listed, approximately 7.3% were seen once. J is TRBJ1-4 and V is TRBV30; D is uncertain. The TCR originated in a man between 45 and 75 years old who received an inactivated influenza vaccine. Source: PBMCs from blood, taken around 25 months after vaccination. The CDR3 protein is CAWRNPVISNEKLFF. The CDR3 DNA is TGTGCCTGGAGAAACCCCGTCATAAGTAATGAAAAACTGTTTTTT.